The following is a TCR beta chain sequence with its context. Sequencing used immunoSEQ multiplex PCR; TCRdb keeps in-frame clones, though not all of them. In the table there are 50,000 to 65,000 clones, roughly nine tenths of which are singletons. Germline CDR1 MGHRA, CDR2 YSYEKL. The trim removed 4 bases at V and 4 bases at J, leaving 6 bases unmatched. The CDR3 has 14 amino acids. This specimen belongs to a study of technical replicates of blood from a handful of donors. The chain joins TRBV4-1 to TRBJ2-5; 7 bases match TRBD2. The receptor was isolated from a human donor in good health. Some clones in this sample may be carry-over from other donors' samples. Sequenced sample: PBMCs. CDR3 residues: CASSPTSVGETQYF. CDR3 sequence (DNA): TGCGCCAGCAGCCCCACTAGCGTCGGAGAGACCCAGTACTTC.